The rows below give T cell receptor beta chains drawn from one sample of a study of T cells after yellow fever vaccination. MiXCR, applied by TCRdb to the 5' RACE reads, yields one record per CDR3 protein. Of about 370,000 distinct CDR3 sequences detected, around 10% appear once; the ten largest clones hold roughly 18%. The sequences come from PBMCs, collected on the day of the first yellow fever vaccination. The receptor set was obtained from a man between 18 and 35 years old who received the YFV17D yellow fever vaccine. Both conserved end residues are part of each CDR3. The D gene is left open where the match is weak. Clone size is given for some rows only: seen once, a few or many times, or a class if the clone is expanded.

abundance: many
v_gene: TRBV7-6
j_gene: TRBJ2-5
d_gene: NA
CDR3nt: TGTGCCAGCAGCTTAGCGCCGGAAGAGACCCAGTACTTC
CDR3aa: CASSLAPEETQYF

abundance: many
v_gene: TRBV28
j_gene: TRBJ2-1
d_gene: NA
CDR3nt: TGTGCCAGCAGTTTTTTGACAGACTCCTACAATGAGCAGTTCTTC
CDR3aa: CASSFLTDSYNEQFF

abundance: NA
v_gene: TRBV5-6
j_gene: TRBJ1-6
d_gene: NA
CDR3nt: TGTGCCAGCAGCGGACCGAACGACGCTTGGCATTCACCCCTCCACTTT
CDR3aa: CASSGPNDAWHSPLHF

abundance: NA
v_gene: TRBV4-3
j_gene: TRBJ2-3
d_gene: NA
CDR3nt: TGCGCCAGCAGCCAAGACAGGGTAGGAGATACGCAGTATTTT
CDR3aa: CASSQDRVGDTQYF

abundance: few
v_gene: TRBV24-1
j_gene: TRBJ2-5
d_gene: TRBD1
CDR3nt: TGTGCCACCAGTGATTTGACAGGGGGCGAGGAGACCCAGTACTTC
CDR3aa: CATSDLTGGEETQYF

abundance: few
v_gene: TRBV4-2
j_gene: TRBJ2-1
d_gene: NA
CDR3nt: TGTGCCAGCAGCTCTGGAGGGGGGGGTCTTTACAATGAGCAGTTCTTC
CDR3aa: CASSSGGGGLYNEQFF

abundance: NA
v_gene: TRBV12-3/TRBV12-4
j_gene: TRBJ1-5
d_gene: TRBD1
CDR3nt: TGTGCCAGCAGCCTACAGGGGTCTGTACAGCCCCAGCATTTT
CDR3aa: CASSLQGSVQPQHF

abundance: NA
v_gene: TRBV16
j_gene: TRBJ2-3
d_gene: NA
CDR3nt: TGTGCCAGCAGCCAAAGCCCGGGGCCGGCAGATACGCAGTATTTT
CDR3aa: CASSQSPGPADTQYF

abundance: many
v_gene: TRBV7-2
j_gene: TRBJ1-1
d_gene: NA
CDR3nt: TGTGCCAGCAGCTTACAGGGCATGGACACTGAAGCTTTCTTT
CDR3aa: CASSLQGMDTEAFF

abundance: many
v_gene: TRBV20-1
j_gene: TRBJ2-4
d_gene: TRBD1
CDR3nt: TGCAGTGCTACCCCGCTGGGGGACAGACGTACCAGAGCCAAAAACATTCAGTACTTC
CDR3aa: CSATPLGDRRTRAKNIQYF

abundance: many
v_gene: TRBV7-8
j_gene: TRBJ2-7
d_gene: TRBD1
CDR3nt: TGTGCCAGCTCCCCCTCGGCAGGGGGTTTGAAAACCTACGAGCAGTACTTC
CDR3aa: CASSPSAGGLKTYEQYF

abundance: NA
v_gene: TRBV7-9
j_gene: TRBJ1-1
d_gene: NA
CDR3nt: TGTGCCAGCACCGTACCGGGAGACAAAGACACTGAAGCTTTCTTT
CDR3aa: CASTVPGDKDTEAFF

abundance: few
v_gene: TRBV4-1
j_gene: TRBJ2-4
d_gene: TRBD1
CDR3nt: TGCGCCAGCAGAAACAGGGGCCTAGAAAGGGACATTCAGTACTTC
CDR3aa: CASRNRGLERDIQYF

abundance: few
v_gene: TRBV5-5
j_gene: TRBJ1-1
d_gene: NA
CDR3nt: TGTGCCAGCACATTGTGGAGGAACACTGAAGCTTTCTTT
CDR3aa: CASTLWRNTEAFF

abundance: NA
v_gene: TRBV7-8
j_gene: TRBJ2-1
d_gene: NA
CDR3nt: TGTGCCAGCAGTTCCCCGGGGACATACAATGAGCAGTTCTTC
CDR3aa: CASSSPGTYNEQFF